The 21 T cell receptor beta chains below all came from one sample that was sequenced in a study of cytomegalovirus exposure and HLA in healthy donors. PCR used 60 Vbeta primers and 13 Jbeta primers. The method was immunoSEQ multiplex PCR; TCRdb's version includes in-frame clones alone and lacks a portion of them. The sample includes 90,000 to 100,000 clones, 60% to 80% of them seen just once. Material: PBMCs. All receptors derive from a woman aged 55-69 years in good health and CMV-seropositive.

This clone was detected only once. V gene TRBV19 combines with J gene TRBJ2-1; 9 bases align to TRBD2. V trimming: 2 bases; J trimming: 10 bases; junction bases outside the gene matches: 15. CDR1 is LNHDA and CDR2 is SQIVND in the germline V gene (reference sequence). The CDR3 is 17 residues long. The CDR3 here is CASSIRFWREGLKEQFF. The CDR3 DNA is TGTGCCAGTAGTATACGGTTTTGGCGGGAGGGGCTAAAGGAGCAGTTCTTC.

This clone was seen only a few times. The chain employs TRBV4-1 and TRBJ1-5; 8 bases map to TRBD1. Germline V lookup: CDR1 MGHRA, CDR2 YSYEKL. This CDR3 is built from 15 residues. Unmatched junction bases numbered 6, after V lost 2 bases and J lost 6 bases. CDR3 nucleotide sequence: TGCGCCAGCAGCCAATGGCAGGACAGGGCTCAGCCCCAGCATTTT. Amino acid sequence: CASSQWQDRAQPQHF.

V usage is TRBV9 and J usage is TRBJ2-5; 8 bases are shared with TRBD1. After removal of 4 bases from V and 1 base from J, the junction contained 3 bases not matched to a gene. The CDR3 length is 14 residues. CDR1 and CDR2 (germline): SGDLS, YYNGEE. The CDR3 nucleotides are TGTGCCAGCAGCCCAGGACAGGGCCAAGAGACCCAGTACTTC. The encoded protein is CASSPGQGQETQYF.

V gene TRBV5-1 combines with J gene TRBJ2-1, with D tentatively TRBD1 (7 bases). CDR3 length: 15 amino acids. Trimming removed 4 bases from V and 3 bases from J, with 14 bases in between. Germline CDR1 SGHRS, CDR2 YFSETQ. For the CDR3, the DNA is TGCGCCAGCAGCCCCCAGGGGGGAAACTACAATGAGCAGTTCTTC. It encodes CASSPQGGNYNEQFF.

This clone has a handful of counts. The CDR3 nucleotides are TGTGCCAGCAGCCCCCGGGGGAGGAGGGCCGGAAGGAACACTGAAGCTTTCTTT. Translation: CASSPRGRRAGRNTEAFF. The chain is built from TRBV7-9 and TRBJ1-1; a possible D gene is TRBD1 (5 bases). The length of the CDR3 is 18 residues. CDR1 SEHNR and CDR2 FQNEAQ come from the germline V gene (reference sequence). V was clipped by 5 bases and J by 1 base, with 23 bases between them.

V gene TRBV6-5 combines with J gene TRBJ2-7; possible D gene TRBD2, 5 bases. V dropped 2 bases and J dropped 1 base, with 15 bases sitting between them. Germline lookup yields CDR1 MNHEY and CDR2 SVGAGI. The CDR3 runs 16 residues. The CDR3 DNA reads as TGTGCCAGCAGTTACAATGGGCGAGGCGGGTCCTACGAGCAGTACTTC. Protein sequence: CASSYNGRGGSYEQYF.

This chain joins TRBV28 and TRBJ2-7; TRBD2 aligns across 16 bases. CDR1 MDHEN and CDR2 SYDVKM come from the germline V gene. CDR3 length: 18 residues. V shed 3 bases, J shed 7 bases, and the junction held 12 bases outside the gene matches. CDR3 bases: TGTGCCAGCAGTTTGAACCCGGGACTAGCGGGAGGGAGTTGGGAGCAGTACTTC. This gives the protein CASSLNPGLAGGSWEQYF.

The genes are TRBV5-1 and TRBJ1-3; 9 nucleotides line up with TRBD1. This CDR3 comprises 15 residues. Germline V lookup: CDR1 SGHRS, CDR2 YFSETQ. The ends lost 0 bases at V and 2 bases at J; junction bases unmatched: 0. The CDR3 coding sequence is TGCGCCAGCAGCTTGGGGGACAGGGCTGGAAACACCATATATTTT. Its translation is CASSLGDRAGNTIYF.

This chain uses TRBV5-8 with TRBJ1-2, with D uncertain. The CDR3 is made up of 14 amino acids. Deletions cut 0 bases from V and 5 bases from J, with 11 bases between. The germline V gene encodes CDR1 SGHTS and CDR2 YDEGEE. This CDR3 reads CASSLDGILYGYTF. In nucleotides, the CDR3 is TGTGCCAGCAGCTTGGACGGGATCCTATATGGCTACACCTTC.

This chain links TRBV27 with TRBJ2-3, with 8 bases lining up with TRBD2. The CDR3 loop spans 16 amino acids. Germline values: CDR1 MNHEY, CDR2 SMNVEV (reference sequence). With 6 bases clipped from V and 7 bases from J, the junction kept 15 bases outside the gene matches. For the CDR3, the DNA is TGTGCCAGCAGCTCTCGGCCTAGCGGGTTATCCCATACGCAGTATTTT. It codes for CASSSRPSGLSHTQYF.

This sequence joins TRBV11-3 and TRBJ2-7; a possible D gene is TRBD1 (6 bases). This CDR3 spans 13 amino acids. Germline CDR1 reads SGHNT; CDR2 reads YENEEA. Trimming took off 5 bases at V and 6 bases at J, with 14 bases between the two ends. CDR3 protein: CASSTRTASEQYF. CDR3 in DNA: TGTGCCAGCAGCACCCGGACAGCATCCGAGCAGTACTTC.

This chain joins TRBV27 and TRBJ2-1; 7 bases map to TRBD1. V shed 2 bases and J 1 base; nucleotides not matched to a gene: 5. Looked up from germline, CDR1 is MNHEY and CDR2 is SMNVEV (reference sequence). This CDR3 has 16 amino acids. For the CDR3, the DNA is TGTGCCAGCAGTTTAGGACAGGATCTTTCCTACAATGAGCAGTTCTTC. Translated: CASSLGQDLSYNEQFF.

The V and J genes are TRBV5-1 and TRBJ1-2; no firm D call. The germline V and J ends were trimmed by 0 bases and 6 bases, with 9 bases remaining between them. The CDR3 spans 13 residues. CDR1 and CDR2 (germline): SGHRS, YFSETQ. Here the CDR3 DNA reads TGCGCCAGCAGCTTGGGTGGGAGAGATGGCTACACCTTC. This encodes CASSLGGRDGYTF.

The rearrangement uses TRBV9 and TRBJ1-3; 7 bases agree with TRBD1. Germline V gene sequence: CDR1 SGDLS, CDR2 YYNGEE. The CDR3 has 14 amino acids. Trimming removed 0 bases from V and 6 bases from J; junction bases left unmatched: 3. CDR3 coding DNA: TGTGCCAGCAGCGTAGATCAGGGGGAAAACACCATATATTTT. Its protein is CASSVDQGENTIYF.

CDR3 sequence (DNA): TGTGCCGGACGGGACAGGGGCCCTGAGGCCAACGTCCTGACTTTC. It specifies CAGRDRGPEANVLTF. The chain carries TRBV30 and TRBJ2-6; TRBD1 matches 10 bases. Germline CDR1 GTSNPN, CDR2 SVGIG (reference sequence). The V gene end was trimmed by 8 bases and the J gene end by 6 bases; junction bases not matched to a gene: 10. This CDR3 region has 15 residues.

The chain joins TRBV29-1 to TRBJ1-3, with D uncertain. In germline, CDR1 is SQVTM, CDR2 ANQGSEA. Trimming left V 2 bases short and J 4 bases short, with 9 bases between. The CDR3 covers 13 residues. DNA of the CDR3: TGCAGCGTTGAACCGGGGATAGGAAACACCATATATTTT. Translating gives CSVEPGIGNTIYF.

This clone occurred many times. This chain uses TRBV19 with TRBJ1-1; D is unresolved. The V gene's germline CDR1 is LNHDA and CDR2 SQIVND (reference sequence). Trimming cost V 5 bases and J 0 bases, with 10 bases left between them. The CDR3 is made up of 14 amino acids. CDR3 nucleotides: TGTGCCAGTAGTCCGCTACCCATGAACACTGAAGCTTTCTTT. It encodes CASSPLPMNTEAFF.

Written as DNA, the CDR3 is TGTGCCAGCAGCCCGTCAGGCGGGAGGGCGAACACCGGGGAGCTGTTTTTT. Its protein product is CASSPSGGRANTGELFF. The V call is TRBV7-3, the J call TRBJ2-2; 9 bases are shared with TRBD2. The germline V gene encodes CDR1 SGHTA and CDR2 FQGTGA. There are 17 residues in the CDR3. After removal of 5 bases from V and 0 bases from J, the junction contained 7 bases not matched to a gene.

The chain couples TRBV7-6 to TRBJ2-1; D may be TRBD2 (5 bases). The V end was cut by 3 bases, the J end by 0 bases, with 9 bases between. Germline V CDR1 and CDR2: SGHVS, FNYEAQ. CDR3 length: 15 amino acids. Here the CDR3 reads CASSFQAASYNEQFF. CDR3 DNA sequence: TGTGCCAGCAGCTTTCAAGCGGCCTCCTACAATGAGCAGTTCTTC.

This clone has more than one count but fewer than ten. V usage is TRBV7-9 and J usage is TRBJ1-4; the match to TRBD1 covers 8 bases. This CDR3 has 16 amino acids. V lost 3 bases, J lost 5 bases, and 8 bases stayed unmatched. Germline V gives CDR1 SEHNR, CDR2 FQNEAQ (reference sequence). For the CDR3, the DNA is TGTGCCAGCAGCTTGTTCTGGACAGGGAGCAATGAAAAACTGTTTTTT. This codes for CASSLFWTGSNEKLFF.

This clone has a single count. The rearrangement joins TRBV19 to TRBJ2-7; D possibly corresponds to TRBD2 (6 bases). The CDR3 runs 17 residues. The germline CDR1 and CDR2 sequences are LNHDA and SQIVND (reference sequence). V dropped 4 bases and J dropped 5 bases, with 24 bases sitting between them. CDR3 loop: CASSTARGINAGHEQYF. The CDR3 coding sequence is TGTGCCAGTAGTACCGCCCGGGGGATCAATGCGGGACACGAGCAGTACTTC.